Below, 14 T cell receptor beta chains from the same sample are listed, as sequenced in a study of neoadjuvant anti-PD-1 for oral cavity cancer listed by TCRdb under 2021. The sample's time point label is to be understood as: before neoadjuvant nivolumab. The library came from the immunoSEQ multiplex PCR assay. TCRdb limited this immuneACCESS table to in-frame rearrangements with V and J called. A share of clones is missing; checked studies link under half to unresolved V genes, and the rest is unexplained. This sample holds fewer than 35,000 clones; around nine tenths were observed only once. Together, the top ten hold 3% to 4% of the sample. Sequencing used PBMCs, obtained before nivolumab (anti-PD-1) treatment. The receptor source for this set is a person aged 40 to 85 with oral cavity squamous cell carcinoma.

This clone was counted a few times. V and J are TRBV2 and TRBJ1-6; unclear D gene. Germline assignment: CDR1 SNHLY and CDR2 FYNNEI. The CDR3 extends over 13 amino acids. The V end was cut by 6 bases, the J end by 7 bases, with 10 bases between. Here the CDR3 reads CASSRDRNSPLHF. CDR3 DNA sequence: TGTGCCAGCAGCCGGGATCGAAATTCACCCCTCCACTTT. Variable domain in full (rest from reference TRBV2 and TRBJ1-6): EPEVTQTPSHQVTQMGQEVILRCVPISNHLYFYWYRQILGQKVEFLVSFYNNEISEKSEIFDDQFSVERPDGSNFTLKIRSTKLEDSAMYFCASSRDRNSPLHFGNGTRLTVT.

The J gene is TRBJ2-7, the V gene TRBV28, with a tentative D call TRBD1 (6 bases). Trimming removed 10 bases from V and 3 bases from J, with 13 bases in between. This CDR3 comprises 12 residues. Germline V gene data show CDR1 as MDHEN and CDR2 as SYDVKM. The CDR3 DNA follows: TGTGCCACCAGGACAGTTCTCTACGAGCAGTACTTC. It yields the protein CATRTVLYEQYF.

This sequence joins TRBV7-2 and TRBJ1-2, with 10 bases aligning to TRBD1. Losses at the gene ends were 7 bases for V and 4 bases for J; bases not matched to a gene: 9. The germline V gene has CDR1 SGHTA and CDR2 FQGNSA. The CDR3 loop spans 15 amino acids. The CDR3 DNA reads as TGTGCCAGCACCCCGACAGGGGGCGCTGGCTATGGCTACACCTTC. Residues: CASTPTGGAGYGYTF. The complete variable domain, with remaining parts taken from reference TRBV7-2 and TRBJ1-2, reads GAGVSQSPSNKVTEKGKDVELRCDPISGHTALYWYRQSLGQGLEFLIYFQGNSAPDKSGLPSDRFSAERTGGSVSTLTIQRTQQEDSAVYLCASTPTGGAGYGYTFGSGTRLTVV.

V gene TRBV4-1 combines with J gene TRBJ2-5, with 7 bases fitting TRBD1. Per the germline V gene, CDR1 is MGHRA and CDR2 is YSYEKL. This CDR3 is 13 amino acids long. Unmatched junction bases numbered 7, after V lost 1 base and J lost 11 bases. The DNA for the CDR3 is TGCGCCAGCAGCCAAGGGGGGACAGTAGCGCAGTACTTC. Translating gives CASSQGGTVAQYF.

V usage is TRBV10-3 and J usage is TRBJ2-1; D perhaps matches TRBD2 (5 bases). Germline CDR1 and CDR2: ENHRY and SYGVKD. The length of the CDR3 is 14 residues. The ends were cut back, 3 bases at V and 5 bases at J, with 11 bases in the middle. CDR3 sequence: CAISDPKTNNEQFF. The CDR3 DNA sequence: TGTGCCATCAGTGACCCAAAGACTAACAATGAGCAGTTCTTC.

V and J are TRBV5-4 and TRBJ2-7, with D possibly TRBD1 on 6 matching bases. Germline CDR1 is SGHNT and CDR2 is YYREEE (reference sequence). The CDR3 has 16 residues. Trimming cost V 4 bases and J 6 bases, with 23 bases left between them. CDR3 residues: CASSRGTSSYLGEQYF. The CDR3 nucleotides are TGTGCCAGCAGCCGTGGGACAAGTTCATATTTGGGCGAGCAGTACTTC.

The chain uses TRBV9 and TRBJ2-5, with 10 bases lining up with TRBD2. The CDR3 totals 17 residues. CDR1 is SGDLS, CDR2 YYNGEE, per germline. The ends lost 0 bases at V and 2 bases at J; junction bases unmatched: 7. In DNA, the CDR3 is TGTGCCAGCAGCGTAGGTGTTAGCGGGGGGTATCAAGAGACCCAGTACTTC. Its translation is CASSVGVSGGYQETQYF.

The V gene is TRBV4-1, the J gene TRBJ2-5; unclear D gene. CDR1 is MGHRA, CDR2 YSYEKL, per germline. There are 14 residues in the CDR3. With 4 bases removed from V and 2 bases from J, the gap between germline ends came to 11 bases. Here the CDR3 DNA reads TGCGCCAGCAGCCCCCCGAACAGACAAGAGACCCAGTACTTC. Translation gives CASSPPNRQETQYF.

The rearrangement joins TRBV11-2 to TRBJ1-6; D might be TRBD1 (5 bases). Trimming stripped 5 bases from V and 0 bases from J, with 14 bases between. This CDR3 is built from 17 residues. Germline V gene data show CDR1 as SGHAT and CDR2 as FQNNGV. The CDR3 reads CASSPTTDPSYNSPLHF. CDR3 coding DNA: TGTGCCAGCAGCCCGACGACAGACCCCTCCTATAATTCACCCCTCCACTTT. Filled out from reference TRBV11-2 and TRBJ1-6, the complete variable domain reads EAGVAQSPRYKIIEKRQSVAFWCNPISGHATLYWYQQILGQGPKLLIQFQNNGVVDDSQLPKDRFSAERLKGVDSTLKIQPAKLEDSAVYLCASSPTTDPSYNSPLHFGNGTRLTVT.

This clone was recorded once. The chain joins TRBV6-5 to TRBJ1-6, with D unresolved. Trimming took off 6 bases at V and 5 bases at J, with 11 bases between the two ends. The germline V gene has CDR1 MNHEY and CDR2 SVGAGI. CDR3 length: 14 amino acids. The CDR3 DNA reads TGTGCCAGCAGCGCCGGACGGAATAATTCACCCCTCCACTTT. Translating gives CASSAGRNNSPLHF.

This CDR3 is CASSLRGSTDTQYF. The CDR3 nucleotides are TGTGCCAGCAGCTTACGTGGGAGCACAGATACGCAGTATTTT. The J gene is TRBJ2-3, the V gene TRBV7-6; D is undetermined. V lost 2 bases to trimming and J lost 0 bases, with 6 bases between them. CDR1 is SGHVS and CDR2 is FNYEAQ in the germline V gene. CDR3 size: 14 residues. The full variable domain, completed using reference TRBV7-6 and TRBJ2-3, is GAGVSQSPRYKVTKRGQDVALRCDPISGHVSLYWYRQALGQGPEFLTYFNYEAQQDKSGLPNDRFSAERPEGSISTLTIQRTEQRDSAMYRCASSLRGSTDTQYFGPGTRLTVL.

This chain links TRBV27 with TRBJ2-7; D might be TRBD1 (5 bases). The V gene's germline CDR1 is MNHEY and CDR2 SMNVEV (reference sequence). V shed 6 bases and J shed 1 base, with 16 bases lying between them. There are 15 residues in the CDR3. CDR3 amino acids: CASSSRPTGSYEQYF. CDR3 sequence (DNA): TGTGCCAGCAGCTCCCGTCCCACAGGTTCCTACGAGCAGTACTTC.

In its sample, this clone was seen once. The rearrangement links TRBV7-9 to TRBJ2-5; the D gene is possibly TRBD2 (6 bases). The V end lost 7 bases, the J end lost 2 bases, and 8 bases lay between the germline ends. In germline, CDR1 is SEHNR, CDR2 FQNEAQ (reference sequence). The CDR3 spans 12 residues. CDR3 in amino acids: CASTRGQETQYF. CDR3 nucleotides: TGTGCCAGCACTCGGGGGCAAGAGACCCAGTACTTC.

This sequence joins TRBV7-8 and TRBJ2-7; no firm D call. The CDR3 consists of 15 residues. Germline V gene data show CDR1 as SGHVS and CDR2 as FQNEAQ. V was pared by 5 bases and J by 1 base, with 15 bases between. The CDR3 DNA sequence: TGTGCCAGCAGCCCCTCCCCCTCTTTGTCCTACGAGCAGTACTTC. This gives the protein CASSPSPSLSYEQYF.